Below are 16 T cell receptor beta chains sequenced from a single sample in a study of PD-1 blockade in mismatch repair-deficient tumors. Profiling relied on immunoSEQ multiplex PCR, and the TCRdb table lists in-frame clones only, not all of them. There are more than 85,000 clones in the sample; about four fifths occur only once, and approximately 6.8% lies in the top ten. Sequenced material: peripheral blood, taken approximately 36 weeks after starting pembrolizumab. Receptor source: an adult with mismatch repair-deficient cancer.

In its sample, this clone was seen a few times. The chain uses TRBV16 and TRBJ1-2; D remains ambiguous. Germline-derived CDR1 and CDR2 are KGHSY and FQNENV. This CDR3 is 14 amino acids long. V lost 4 bases and J 6 bases, leaving 15 bases between the germline ends. CDR3 residues: CASSLSRVGDGYTF. CDR3 in DNA: TGTGCCAGCAGCCTCTCTCGGGTTGGGGATGGCTACACCTTC.

This sequence joins TRBV29-1 and TRBJ2-5; D is unclear. V lost 2 bases and J 5 bases, leaving 6 bases between the germline ends. Germline V gives CDR1 SQVTM, CDR2 ANQGSEA. The CDR3 is 11 amino acids. CDR3 nucleotide sequence: TGCAGCGTTGAAAGGGCTGAGACCCAGTACTTC. It is translated as CSVERAETQYF.

The chain's CDR3 is CASSDSPTAQNGKLFF. CDR3 coding DNA: TGTGCCAGCAGTGACTCTCCGACAGCGCAAAATGGGAAACTGTTTTTT. This chain uses TRBV6-4 with TRBJ1-4; a weak D match, TRBD1 (5 bases). Germline CDR1 MRHNA, CDR2 SNTAGT. The CDR3 has 16 residues. The V end was cut by 0 bases, the J end by 11 bases, with 19 bases between.

The rearrangement joins TRBV7-9 to TRBJ2-7, with D unclear. This CDR3 has 14 residues. Germline CDR1 reads SEHNR; CDR2 reads FQNEAQ (reference sequence). V lost 2 bases, J lost 1 base, and 9 bases lay in between. The CDR3 sequence is CASSLNPTSYEQYF. The DNA of the CDR3 is TGTGCCAGCAGCTTAAATCCCACATCCTACGAGCAGTACTTC.

The rearrangement uses TRBV18 and TRBJ2-3; D is possibly TRBD2 (7 bases). Trimming removed 6 bases at V and 6 bases at J, with 16 bases between. Germline CDR1 KGHSH, CDR2 LQKENI. The CDR3 has 14 residues. The CDR3 DNA sequence: TGTGCCAGCTCGGGGGGGCCGTTAACCGATACGCAGTATTTT. It encodes CASSGGPLTDTQYF.

V gene TRBV7-3 combines with J gene TRBJ2-5; the D gene could be TRBD1 or TRBD2 (5 bases each). The germline V gene has CDR1 SGHTA and CDR2 FQGTGA. The CDR3 is 15 residues long. V was pared by 5 bases and J by 5 bases, with 18 bases between. Here the CDR3 reads CASSPGTSQRETQYF. DNA for the CDR3: TGTGCCAGCAGCCCCGGGACCTCCCAGAGGGAGACCCAGTACTTC.

This clone was picked up a small number of times. The rearrangement joins TRBV5-1 to TRBJ2-3; D call uncertain. The CDR3 runs to 16 residues. The V end was cut by 3 bases, the J end by 0 bases, with 14 bases between. Germline CDR1 reads SGHRS; CDR2 reads YFSETQ. The CDR3 DNA reads as TGCGCCAGCAGCTCGGTCTTGGGTGCTAGCACAGATACGCAGTATTTT. Translation gives CASSSVLGASTDTQYF. Full variable domain (remainder filled in from reference TRBV5-1 and TRBJ2-3): KAGVTQTPRYLIKTRGQQVTLSCSPISGHRSVSWYQQTPGQGLQFLFEYFSETQRNKGNFPGRFSGRQFSNSRSEMNVSTLELGDSALYLCASSSVLGASTDTQYFGPGTRLTVL.

The genes are TRBV6-5 and TRBJ2-1; tentative D call: TRBD2 (5 bases). This CDR3 is built from 13 residues. Trimming shortened V by 2 bases and J by 8 bases, and 10 bases separated the two germline ends. CDR1 and CDR2 (germline): MNHEY, SVGAGI. Written as DNA, the CDR3 is TGTGCCAGCAGTTACCGAGGGAGCGATGAGCAGTTCTTC. It yields the protein CASSYRGSDEQFF.

This sequence joins TRBV5-1 and TRBJ2-2; no clear D gene. CDR1 and CDR2 from the germline V gene are SGHRS and YFSETQ. V was shortened by 6 bases and J by 0 bases, with 9 bases between the two germline ends. This CDR3 contains 14 residues. This CDR3 is CASIGRPNTGELFF. CDR3 coding DNA: TGCGCCAGCATCGGCAGACCGAACACCGGGGAGCTGTTTTTT.

This clone occurred once. CDR3 coding DNA: TGTGCCAGCAGCCAAGAGCATCACCAGTACTTC. The encoded protein is CASSQEHHQYF. The chain employs TRBV14 and TRBJ2-7; D not certain. The V gene lost 0 bases and the J gene lost 10 bases, with 7 bases spanning the gap. This CDR3 contains 11 residues. Germline loops: CDR1 SGHDN, CDR2 FVKESK.

The DNA for the CDR3 is TGTGCCAGCAGCGCGCCCGGGACAGGGAACTATGGCTACACCTTC. It specifies CASSAPGTGNYGYTF. The chain recombines TRBV7-9 with TRBJ1-2; 9 positions agree with TRBD1. J was trimmed by 2 bases and V by 5 bases; bases with no gene match: 6. CDR3 length: 15 residues. CDR1 is SEHNR, CDR2 FQNEAQ, per germline (reference sequence).

The J gene is TRBJ1-1, the V gene TRBV13, with 7 positions matching TRBD1. The CDR3 is 15 residues long. V shed 5 bases and J 1 base; nucleotides not matched to a gene: 7. The germline gives CDR1 PRHDT, CDR2 FYEKMQ (reference sequence). CDR3 DNA sequence: TGTGCCAGCAGCCCCGGGACAGCGCCGAACACTGAAGCTTTCTTT. It yields the protein CASSPGTAPNTEAFF.

This chain uses TRBV7-2 with TRBJ2-1; 14 bases fit TRBD2. This CDR3 spans 16 amino acids. The V gene's germline CDR1 is SGHTA and CDR2 FQGNSA. Trimming took 4 bases from V and 7 from J; bases not matched to a gene: 6. The CDR3 DNA reads TGTGCCAGCAGCTCCACGACTAGCGGGAGGGCGAATGAGCAGTTCTTC. Translation: CASSSTTSGRANEQFF.

This clone was counted once. This rearrangement joins TRBV11-2 to TRBJ1-1; D is undetermined. V was trimmed by 1 base and J by 1 base, leaving 7 bases between them. The CDR3 is 14 residues long. The germline CDR1 and CDR2 sequences are SGHAT and FQNNGV. This chain's CDR3 is CASSLGRGNTEAFF. In DNA form, the CDR3 reads TGTGCCAGCAGCTTAGGGCGGGGGAACACTGAAGCTTTCTTT.

The rearrangement uses TRBV9 and TRBJ1-1; D may be TRBD1 (5 bases). This CDR3 spans 14 amino acids. Germline CDR1 reads SGDLS; CDR2 reads YYNGEE. V was pared by 3 bases and J by 0 bases, with 9 bases between. In DNA form, the CDR3 reads TGTGCCAGCAGCGCGGGGCCCCTGAACACTGAAGCTTTCTTT. Protein product: CASSAGPLNTEAFF.

The J gene is TRBJ1-3, the V gene TRBV5-8; tentative D call: TRBD1 (5 bases). This CDR3 spans 17 amino acids. Germline-derived CDR1 and CDR2 are SGHTS and YDEGEE. Trimming took off 0 bases at V and 0 bases at J, with 13 bases between the two ends. The CDR3 here is CASSLVYRGGSGNTIYF. CDR3 DNA: TGTGCCAGCAGCTTGGTGTATAGGGGTGGCTCTGGAAACACCATATATTTT.